This T cell receptor beta chain comes out of a study of cytomegalovirus exposure and HLA in healthy donors. Overall study results and limits: Listed as cytomegalovirus-associated were over 150 TCR beta chains.

The V gene's germline CDR1 is SQVTM and CDR2 ANQGSEA. The V and J ends lost 3 bases and 8 bases respectively, with 13 bases between them. This CDR3 contains 12 residues. PCR involved 60 Vbeta and 13 Jbeta primers. Methods used by the authors: Tens of millions of unique TCR beta chains, around 11 million of them shared, were counted by a later analysis. TCRdb's copy holds only in-frame clones and misses some; the assay was immunoSEQ multiplex PCR. From that table come the V and J calls and clone size; the DNA was used to work out D and trimming. Of some 76,000 clones in the sample, 70% to 90% are singletons; the top ten hold about 2.1%. Remarks on this clone: The antigen remains unidentified. Within the sample, other DNA sequences also encode this same CDR3.

The clonotype was recovered from a woman in her 30s in good health and CMV-seronegative. The chain joins TRBV29-1 to TRBJ1-2; D is perhaps TRBD1 (6 bases). What was sequenced was PBMCs. CDR3: CSVDLNRAGYTF. CDR3 DNA sequence: TGCAGCGTTGACTTGAACAGGGCAGGCTACACCTTC.